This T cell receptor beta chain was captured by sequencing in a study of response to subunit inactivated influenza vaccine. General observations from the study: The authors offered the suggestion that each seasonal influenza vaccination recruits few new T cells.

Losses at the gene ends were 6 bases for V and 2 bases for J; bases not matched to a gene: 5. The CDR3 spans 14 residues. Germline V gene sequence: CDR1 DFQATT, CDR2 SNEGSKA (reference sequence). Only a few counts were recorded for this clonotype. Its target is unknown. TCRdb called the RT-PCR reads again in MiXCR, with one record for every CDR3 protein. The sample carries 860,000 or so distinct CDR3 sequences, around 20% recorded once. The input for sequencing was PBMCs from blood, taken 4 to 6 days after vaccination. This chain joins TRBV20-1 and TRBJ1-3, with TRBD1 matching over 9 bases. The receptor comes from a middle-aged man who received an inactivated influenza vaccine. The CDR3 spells CSADRGSAGNTIYF. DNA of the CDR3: TGCAGTGCGGACAGGGGATCCGCTGGAAACACCATATATTTT.